A single sample is the source of the 5 T cell receptor beta chains below, sequenced in a study of identical twins. TCRdb redid the calling of the 5' RACE reads with MiXCR, one entry per CDR3 protein. Of 750,000 to 950,000 distinct CDR3 sequences in the sample, 9% to 15% were seen once. This same sample was also taken into another study, of yellow fever vaccine responses in identical twins.

The sample comprised PBMCs. Receptor source: a woman aged 18-29 years in good health.

The chain combines TRBV5-1 with TRBJ2-5, with D possibly matching TRBD2 (5 bases). The CDR3 loop spans 17 amino acids. V was pared by 4 bases and J by 2 bases, with 21 bases between. Germline V CDR1 and CDR2: SGHRS, YFSETQ. The CDR3 is CASSISPRGLVQETQYF. CDR3 sequence (DNA): TGCGCCAGCAGCATCTCGCCGCGCGGGCTTGTGCAAGAGACCCAGTACTTC.

Only a few counts were recorded for this clonotype. The chain couples TRBV2 to TRBJ2-6; no clear D gene. Trimming pared 4 bases from V and 0 bases from J, leaving 22 bases between. CDR1 is SNHLY, CDR2 FYNNEI, per germline. This CDR3 has 20 residues. The CDR3: CASSVFYVFSDHSGANVLTF. In DNA form, the CDR3 reads TGTGCCAGCAGTGTCTTTTATGTATTCTCAGACCACTCTGGGGCCAACGTCCTGACTTTC.

This clonotype was observed a handful of times. V and J are TRBV6-1 and TRBJ1-5; the D gene is possibly TRBD1 (6 bases). Trimming left V 6 bases short and J 1 base short, with 10 bases between. Germline V gives CDR1 MNHNS, CDR2 SASEGT. This CDR3 comprises 14 residues. In DNA form, the CDR3 reads TGTGCCAGCAGATCCGGGACAAGCAATCAGCCCCAGCATTTT. Protein sequence: CASRSGTSNQPQHF.

The gene calls are TRBV15 and TRBJ2-7, with D perhaps given as TRBD1 or TRBD2 (5 bases each). V lost 2 bases and J lost 7, with 12 bases in between. The CDR3 length is 13 residues. The germline CDR1 and CDR2 sequences are LNHNV and YYDKDF (reference sequence). CDR3 sequence (DNA): TGTGCCACCAGCAGATCCTACGGGGCTGAGCAGTACGTC. It specifies CATSRSYGAEQYV.

The sample holds many counts of this clonotype. J is TRBJ1-5 and V is TRBV10-3; D ambiguous. CDR1 ENHRY and CDR2 SYGVKD come from the germline V gene. CDR3 length: 13 amino acids. The V end lost 0 bases, the J end lost 13 bases, and 13 bases lay between the germline ends. The CDR3 DNA reads as TGTGCCATCAGTGAGTCGACGGGCACCGTGCAGCATTTT. Translated, it gives CAISESTGTVQHF.